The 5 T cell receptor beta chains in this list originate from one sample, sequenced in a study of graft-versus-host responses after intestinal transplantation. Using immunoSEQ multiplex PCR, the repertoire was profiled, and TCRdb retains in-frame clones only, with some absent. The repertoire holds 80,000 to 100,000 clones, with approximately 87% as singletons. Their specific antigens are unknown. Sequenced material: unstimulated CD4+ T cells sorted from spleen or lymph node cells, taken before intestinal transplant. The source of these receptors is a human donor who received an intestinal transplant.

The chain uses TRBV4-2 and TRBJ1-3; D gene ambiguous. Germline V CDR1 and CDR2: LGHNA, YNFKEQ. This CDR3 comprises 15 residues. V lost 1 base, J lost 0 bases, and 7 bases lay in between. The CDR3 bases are TGTGCCAGCAGCCAAGTTCCCGGCTCTGGAAACACCATATATTTT. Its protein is CASSQVPGSGNTIYF.

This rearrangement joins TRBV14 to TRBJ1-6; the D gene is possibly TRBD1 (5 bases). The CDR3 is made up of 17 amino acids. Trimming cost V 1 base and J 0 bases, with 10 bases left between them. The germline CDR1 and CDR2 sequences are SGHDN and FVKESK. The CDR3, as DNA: TGTGCCAGCAGCCAAGCGCGGGGGAGCTCCTATAATTCACCCCTCCACTTT. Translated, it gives CASSQARGSSYNSPLHF.

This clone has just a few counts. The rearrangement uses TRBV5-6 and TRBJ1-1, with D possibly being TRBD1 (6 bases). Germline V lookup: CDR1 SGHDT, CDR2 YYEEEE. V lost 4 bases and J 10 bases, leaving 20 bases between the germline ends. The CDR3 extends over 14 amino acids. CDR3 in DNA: TGTGCCAGCAGCCCTCAGGGGCCCTTCGGTAGAGCTTTCTTT. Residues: CASSPQGPFGRAFF.

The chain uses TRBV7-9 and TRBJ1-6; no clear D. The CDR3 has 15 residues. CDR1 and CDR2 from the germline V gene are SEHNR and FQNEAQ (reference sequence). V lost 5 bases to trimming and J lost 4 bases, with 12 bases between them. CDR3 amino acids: CASSQFDTYNSPLHF. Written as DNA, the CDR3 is TGTGCCAGCAGCCAATTCGACACTTATAATTCACCCCTCCACTTT. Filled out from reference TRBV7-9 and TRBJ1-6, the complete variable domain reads DTGVSQNPRHKITKRGQNVTFRCDPISEHNRLYWYRQTLGQGPEFLTYFQNEAQLEKSRLLSDRFSAERPKGSFSTLEIQRTEQGDSAMYLCASSQFDTYNSPLHFGNGTRLTVT.

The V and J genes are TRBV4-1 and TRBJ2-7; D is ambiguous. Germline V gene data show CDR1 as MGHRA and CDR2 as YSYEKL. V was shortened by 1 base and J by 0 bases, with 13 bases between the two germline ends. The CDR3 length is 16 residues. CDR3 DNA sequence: TGCGCCAGCAGCCAAGGTCTACAGACCTACTCCTACGAGCAGTACTTC. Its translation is CASSQGLQTYSYEQYF.